These 10 T cell receptor beta chains came from one sample sequenced in a study of shared clonotypes between healthy human individuals. CD45RO-negative CD8 cells positively selected for CCR7 made up the naive population, which excluded terminally differentiated effector memory CD45RA+ cells. Clones were sequenced by immunoSEQ multiplex PCR, and TCRdb holds only the in-frame ones, with some missing. The profile shows millions of clones, approximately 94% of them singletons. Sequencing used naive CD8+ T cells sorted from blood. These receptors all come from a man between 18 and 29 years old in good health.

V and J are TRBV5-1 and TRBJ2-5; 11 nucleotides align to TRBD1. V trimming: 3 bases; J trimming: 1 base; junction bases outside the gene matches: 2. This CDR3 contains 15 residues. From germline, CDR1 is SGHRS and CDR2 YFSETQ. The CDR3 reads CASSSGTGGQETQYF. Here the CDR3 DNA reads TGCGCCAGCAGCTCCGGGACAGGGGGCCAAGAGACCCAGTACTTC.

V usage is TRBV6-6 and J usage is TRBJ1-5; D unclear. CDR3 length: 16 amino acids. V was trimmed by 2 bases and J by 0 bases, leaving 11 bases between them. Germline CDR1 MNHNY, CDR2 SVGAGI (reference sequence). DNA of the CDR3: TGTGCCAGCAGTTACCCGCCTCCTAATAGCAATCAGCCCCAGCATTTT. Its translation: CASSYPPPNSNQPQHF.

V and J are TRBV4-1 and TRBJ1-4, with no clear D. The V gene's germline CDR1 is MGHRA and CDR2 YSYEKL. V lost 1 base, J lost 0 bases, and 12 bases lay in between. The CDR3 is 17 residues long. As DNA, the CDR3 is TGCGCCAGCAGCCAAGCGCAGGTTGGGGCAACTAATGAAAAACTGTTTTTT. Residues: CASSQAQVGATNEKLFF.

For the CDR3, the DNA is TGTGCCAGCGATAGCGGGGGTGGTTACAATGAGCAGTTCTTC. It encodes CASDSGGGYNEQFF. The chain is built from TRBV28 and TRBJ2-1, with TRBD2 matching 9 bases. V lost 8 bases to trimming and J lost 4 bases; unmatched junction nucleotides: 6. Looked up from germline, CDR1 is MDHEN and CDR2 is SYDVKM. The CDR3 is 14 residues long.

The chain recombines TRBV28 with TRBJ2-3, with D unclear. The CDR3 sequence is 15 residues long. V lost 5 bases and J 4 bases, leaving 16 bases between the germline ends. Germline lookup yields CDR1 MDHEN and CDR2 SYDVKM. CDR3 residues: CASSPTPLLSDTQYF. The CDR3 nucleotides read TGTGCCAGCAGTCCCACCCCCCTTTTGTCAGATACGCAGTATTTT.

The chain links TRBV29-1 to TRBJ2-7, with D maybe TRBD2 (6 bases). Germline values: CDR1 SQVTM, CDR2 ANQGSEA. The CDR3 is 13 amino acids. The V gene lost 6 bases and the J gene lost 2 bases, with 14 bases spanning the gap. CDR3 DNA sequence: TGCAGCGTCCTAGCGCAAGCTACCTACGAGCAGTACTTC. Translation: CSVLAQATYEQYF.

J is TRBJ1-5 and V is TRBV2, with TRBD1 matching over 8 bases. Per the germline V gene, CDR1 is SNHLY and CDR2 is FYNNEI. The CDR3 totals 16 residues. V shed 4 bases, J shed 6 bases, and the junction held 11 bases outside the gene matches. The CDR3 spells CASSVDGTGEFQPQHF. The CDR3, as DNA: TGTGCCAGCAGTGTCGACGGGACAGGCGAGTTTCAGCCCCAGCATTTT.

J is TRBJ1-1 and V is TRBV20-1, with no clear D. The germline V gene has CDR1 DFQATT and CDR2 SNEGSKA (reference sequence). Deletions cut 6 bases from V and 4 bases from J, with 9 bases between. The CDR3 extends over 11 amino acids. CDR3 DNA: TGCAGTGCGATACAAGGCACTGAAGCTTTCTTT. It translates to CSAIQGTEAFF.

The chain recombines TRBV27 with TRBJ2-5, with 7 bases that match TRBD1. Germline V gene sequence: CDR1 MNHEY, CDR2 SMNVEV (reference sequence). J lost 1 base, V lost 6 bases, and 5 bases had no gene match. The CDR3 runs 14 residues. The CDR3 sequence: CASRKTGSQETQYF. CDR3 DNA sequence: TGTGCCAGCAGGAAGACAGGGAGCCAAGAGACCCAGTACTTC.

This clone was counted a single time. The genes are TRBV11-3 and TRBJ2-5; D possibly matches TRBD1 or TRBD2 (7 bases each). CDR1 is SGHNT and CDR2 is YENEEA in the germline V gene. The V end was cut by 5 bases, the J end by 5 bases, with 12 bases between. The CDR3 runs to 13 residues. The CDR3 sequence is CASSSGTDETQYF. CDR3 nucleotide sequence: TGTGCCAGCAGCAGCGGGACAGACGAGACCCAGTACTTC. The full variable domain, completed using reference TRBV11-3 and TRBJ2-5, is EAGVVQSPRYKIIEKKQPVAFWCNPISGHNTLYWYLQNLGQGPELLIRYENEEAVDDSQLPKDRFSAERLKGVDSTLKIQPAELGDSAVYLCASSSGTDETQYFGPGTRLLVL.